This T cell receptor (beta chain) was sequenced for a study of T cells in Graves' hyperthyroidism and ophthalmopathy. Study context: Peripheral blood was taken when the disease was first diagnosed, before any treatment began. Study-wide results and caveats: A model built on 13 V-J features separated ophthalmopathy from stable hyperthyroidism. Blood also carried most thyroid clonotypes expanded above 0.001.

In the case of this clonotype: Its antigen is not identified.

There were TCR beta CDR3 regions amplified from RNA transcripts. HTBI primers drove first-round RT-PCR of the TCR CDR3. TCRdb recomputed calls from the multiplex PCR reads with MiXCR, one row per CDR3 protein. Of roughly 740,000 distinct CDR3 sequences in the sample, roughly 17% were seen once. Source material: blood. This TCR came from a man in his late teens or twenties with Graves' hyperthyroidism.

The CDR3 here is CASSSGGRGQPQHF. For the CDR3, the DNA is TGTGCCAGCAGTTCCGGGGGCAGGGGTCAGCCCCAGCATTTT. The genes are TRBV28 and TRBJ1-5; the D gene is possibly TRBD1 (6 bases). With 4 bases removed from V and 6 bases from J, the gap between germline ends came to 13 bases. The V gene's germline CDR1 is MDHEN and CDR2 SYDVKM. This CDR3 spans 14 amino acids. Combining the CDR3 with reference TRBV28 and TRBJ1-5 gives the whole variable domain DVKVTQSSRYLVKRTGEKVFLECVQDMDHENMFWYRQDPGLGLRLIYFSYDVKMKEKGDIPEGYSVSREKKERFSLILESASTNQTSMYLCASSSGGRGQPQHFGDGTRLSIL.